Below, 30 T cell receptor beta chains from the same sample are listed, as sequenced in a study of human T cells and chemical hapten exposure. TCRdb analysed the RACE reads with MiXCR anew, one entry per CDR3 protein. The sample has approximately 100,000 distinct CDR3 sequences; 11% are singletons. Time point defined: patch test 1, 2 weeks after DPC sensitization. Treatment given: therapeutic diphenylcyclopropenone sensitization with weekly scalp DPC. The starting material was whole blood, obtained in connection with sensitization to the hapten diphenylcyclopropenone (DPC). The receptors were gathered from a woman in her thirties or forties with alopecia areata. Some clones in this sample may be carry-over from other donors' samples.

The chain employs TRBV4-2 and TRBJ1-1; perhaps TRBD1 as D (5 bases). CDR3 size: 16 residues. Trimming removed 3 bases from V and 4 bases from J, with 18 bases in between. Looked up from germline, CDR1 is LGHNA and CDR2 is YNFKEQ. CDR3 nucleotide sequence: TGTGCCAGCAGCCACCTGGACGGGGCGAAGGGCACTGAAGCTTTCTTT. The encoded protein is CASSHLDGAKGTEAFF.

The sample holds a few counts of this clonotype. The chain links TRBV7-2 to TRBJ1-2, with D perhaps TRBD1 (5 bases). The germline gives CDR1 SGHTA, CDR2 FQGNSA. V was clipped by 1 base and J by 4 bases, with 13 bases between them. This CDR3 is 15 amino acids long. The CDR3 loop reads CASSLGGGGGYGYTF. The CDR3 DNA is TGTGCCAGCAGCTTAGGTGGTGGGGGAGGCTATGGCTACACCTTC.

The chain joins TRBV4-1 to TRBJ1-2; maybe TRBD1 (6 bases). The CDR3 runs 18 residues. CDR1 is MGHRA, CDR2 YSYEKL, per germline. V was shortened by 1 base and J by 0 bases, with 18 bases between the two germline ends. The DNA for the CDR3 is TGCGCCAGCAGCCAAGGACAGGTCCCAACAGACTCTAACTATGGCTACACCTTC. As protein: CASSQGQVPTDSNYGYTF.

The chain links TRBV12-3 or TRBV12-4 to TRBJ2-5, with D possibly TRBD2 on 6 matching bases. This CDR3 contains 14 residues. Trimming cost V 1 base and J 7 bases, with 13 bases left between them. This CDR3 reads CASSLGQSGVTQYF. Written as DNA, the CDR3 is TGTGCCAGCAGTTTAGGACAGTCGGGGGTGACCCAGTACTTC.

This clonotype came up a few times. The chain links TRBV5-4 to TRBJ2-7, with D perhaps being TRBD1 or TRBD2 (5 bases each). Deletions cut 4 bases from V and 6 bases from J, with 26 bases between. The CDR3 is made up of 17 amino acids. Germline CDR1 is SGHNT and CDR2 is YYREEE (reference sequence). The CDR3 here is CASSPGAGLLNMGEQYF. The CDR3 nucleotides are TGTGCCAGCAGCCCCGGGGCAGGCCTCCTAAACATGGGCGAGCAGTACTTC.

The CDR3 DNA reads TGTGCCAGCAGTTTACACGCGGATAGCAATCAGCCCCAGCATTTT. It specifies CASSLHADSNQPQHF. This rearrangement joins TRBV12-3 or TRBV12-4 to TRBJ1-5, with D hard to call. V gave up 2 bases and J gave up 0 bases, with 8 bases separating them. This CDR3 contains 15 residues.

V usage is TRBV29-1 and J usage is TRBJ1-1, with a weak D call TRBD1 (5 bases). In germline, CDR1 is SQVTM, CDR2 ANQGSEA. V was shortened by 4 bases and J by 1 base, with 7 bases between the two germline ends. This CDR3 region has 12 residues. This chain's CDR3 is CSVVQGNTEAFF. The CDR3 DNA reads as TGCAGCGTTGTCCAGGGGAACACTGAAGCTTTCTTT. The full variable domain, rest sourced from reference TRBV29-1 and TRBJ1-1, is SAVISQKPSRDICQRGTSLTIQCQVDSQVTMMFWYRQQPGQSLTLIATANQGSEATYESGFVIDKFPISRPNLTFSTLTVSNMSPEDSSIYLCSVVQGNTEAFFGQGTRLTVV.

In this sample, this clonotype turned up many times. The CDR3 is CASSFDRASYEQYF. CDR3 coding DNA: TGTGCCAGCAGCTTCGACAGGGCCTCCTACGAGCAGTACTTC. This rearrangement joins TRBV11-2 to TRBJ2-7; 7 nucleotides align to TRBD1. Germline trimming cut 3 bases from V and 0 bases from J; bases unmatched to any gene: 2. Germline loops: CDR1 SGHAT, CDR2 FQNNGV. The CDR3 totals 14 residues.

This clonotype was found many times. The chain links TRBV7-2 to TRBJ2-1; D is possibly TRBD2 (5 bases). The germline gives CDR1 SGHTA, CDR2 FQGNSA. V was trimmed by 5 bases and J by 8 bases, leaving 22 bases between them. The CDR3 has 16 amino acids. As DNA, the CDR3 is TGTGCCAGCAGCATAAGGCCCCGAAGCGGAGCCCATGAGCAGTTCTTC. Protein product: CASSIRPRSGAHEQFF.

This clonotype was seen ten or more times. The chain recombines TRBV4-3 with TRBJ2-3; D is unclear. This CDR3 region has 13 residues. V was trimmed by 1 base and J by 4 bases, leaving 6 bases between them. Germline values: CDR1 LGHNA, CDR2 YSLEER. The CDR3 here is CASSQVRADTQYF. In nucleotides, the CDR3 is TGCGCCAGCAGCCAAGTTCGTGCAGATACGCAGTATTTT.

This clonotype has only a few counts. The genes are TRBV7-6 and TRBJ1-1; TRBD1 agrees at 8 bases. The ends lost 5 bases at V and 5 bases at J; junction bases unmatched: 10. The CDR3 loop spans 15 amino acids. Germline values: CDR1 SGHVS, CDR2 FNYEAQ. CDR3 sequence reads: CASSTLSGGKTEAFF. CDR3 sequence (DNA): TGTGCCAGCAGCACCCTGTCAGGGGGCAAGACTGAAGCTTTCTTT.

This sequence joins TRBV13 and TRBJ2-1; 7 bases align to TRBD2. Per the germline V gene, CDR1 is PRHDT and CDR2 is FYEKMQ (reference sequence). The CDR3 is made up of 20 amino acids. Germline trimming cut 2 bases from V and 3 bases from J; bases unmatched to any gene: 19. CDR3 in DNA: TGTGCCAGCAGCTTATATGGCAGGTCTAGTGGGAGGGCCAGCTACAATGAGCAGTTCTTC. As protein: CASSLYGRSSGRASYNEQFF.

The CDR3 here is CASSVGGGGGNQPQHF. The CDR3 DNA sequence: TGTGCCAGCAGCGTAGGCGGAGGAGGTGGCAATCAGCCCCAGCATTTT. This chain links TRBV9 with TRBJ1-5; D unresolved. V was shortened by 0 bases and J by 2 bases, with 12 bases between the two germline ends. The CDR3 length is 16 residues. Germline CDR1 and CDR2: SGDLS and YYNGEE.

This chain connects TRBV14 to TRBJ2-7; TRBD2 might be the D (6 bases). V was cut by 7 bases and J by 7 bases, with 17 bases left in between. Germline CDR1 and CDR2: SGHDN and FVKESK. The CDR3 is made up of 13 amino acids. The CDR3 DNA follows: TGTGCCAGCAACGCGGGGCGGACGGGAGAGCAGTACTTC. The encoded protein is CASNAGRTGEQYF. Full variable domain (remainder filled in from reference TRBV14 and TRBJ2-7): EAGVTQFPSHSVIEKGQTVTLRCDPISGHDNLYWYRRVMGKEIKFLLHFVKESKQDESGMPNNRFLAERTGGTYSTLKVQPAELEDSGVYFCASNAGRTGEQYFGPGTRLTVT.

This clonotype has only a few counts. The chain combines TRBV7-9 with TRBJ2-3, with 9 bases identical to TRBD2. Germline CDR1 is SEHNR and CDR2 is FQNEAQ (reference sequence). CDR3 length: 19 residues. V lost 4 bases, J lost 4 bases, and 18 bases stayed unmatched. The CDR3, as DNA: TGTGCCAGCAGCTCAGCGGAGAGGGGGAGCGGGGGGCCCTCAGATACGCAGTATTTT. Translated: CASSSAERGSGGPSDTQYF.

CDR3 sequence reads: CASSATDSGNTIYF. CDR3 DNA: TGTGCCAGCAGTGCGACTGACTCTGGAAACACCATATATTTT. V usage is TRBV6-1 and J usage is TRBJ1-3, with D unresolved. CDR3 length equals 14 residues. Trimming took off 4 bases at V and 0 bases at J, with 7 bases between the two ends. Germline values: CDR1 MNHNS, CDR2 SASEGT.

At least ten counts were recorded for this clonotype. The chain couples TRBV20-1 to TRBJ2-5; 9 nucleotides match TRBD2. V lost 0 bases and J lost 5; bases outside the gene matches: 1. The germline gives CDR1 DFQATT, CDR2 SNEGSKA (reference sequence). The CDR3 covers 13 residues. In DNA form, the CDR3 reads TGCAGTGCTAGAGATGCGGGGGGGGAGACCCAGTACTTC. Its translation: CSARDAGGETQYF.

In its sample, this clonotype was seen many times. CDR3 in DNA: TGTGCCAGCAGTCGACAGGGGGCAGGCGAAAAACTGTTTTTT. This gives the protein CASSRQGAGEKLFF. The V and J genes are TRBV12-3 or TRBV12-4 and TRBJ1-4; 10 bases agree with TRBD1. The CDR3 runs 14 residues. V lost 5 bases and J lost 8; bases outside the gene matches: 5.

Only a few counts were recorded for this clonotype. The CDR3 DNA is TGTGCCAGCAGTTTAAGGCAGAAAAATCAGCCCCAGCATTTT. Its protein is CASSLRQKNQPQHF. J is TRBJ1-5 and V is TRBV12-3 or TRBV12-4; D ambiguous. V lost 2 bases and J lost 4, with 9 bases in between. This CDR3 has 14 amino acids.

The chain is built from TRBV6-2 or TRBV6-3 and TRBJ2-2; D is unclear. The germline CDR1 and CDR2 sequences are MNHEY and SVGEGT. V gave up 6 bases and J gave up 6 bases, with 8 bases separating them. This CDR3 region has 12 residues. The CDR3 protein is CASRRPPGELFF. The CDR3 region has the DNA TGTGCCAGCAGGAGACCTCCCGGGGAGCTGTTTTTT.

This clonotype appeared a few times. This chain uses TRBV29-1 with TRBJ1-5; D might be TRBD1 (6 bases). The CDR3 has 14 residues. Trimming pared 6 bases from V and 3 bases from J, leaving 15 bases between. Germline V gene sequence: CDR1 SQVTM, CDR2 ANQGSEA. DNA for the CDR3: TGCAGCGTCCAGGGAGGGGGAAACAATCAGCCCCAGCATTTT. This gives the protein CSVQGGGNNQPQHF.

The chain's CDR3 is CASSLGRNTDTQYF. As DNA, the CDR3 is TGTGCCAGCAGCTTGGGGCGGAACACAGATACGCAGTATTTT. The rearrangement links TRBV7-2 to TRBJ2-3; TRBD1 might be the D (5 bases). The CDR3 sequence is 14 residues long. CDR1 is SGHTA, CDR2 FQGNSA, per germline. V gave up 3 bases and J gave up 2 bases, with 9 bases separating them.

This clonotype appeared a few times. This chain connects TRBV19 to TRBJ2-1; no clear D gene. Germline assignment: CDR1 LNHDA and CDR2 SQIVND (reference sequence). Trimming pared 5 bases from V and 6 bases from J, leaving 14 bases between. CDR3 length: 14 amino acids. As DNA, the CDR3 is TGTGCCAGTAGTTCGCCAGACTCCACCAATGAGCAGTTCTTC. Translation: CASSSPDSTNEQFF.

The V and J genes are TRBV6-1 and TRBJ2-7, with D perhaps TRBD2 (6 bases). This CDR3 contains 14 residues. The ends were cut back, 1 base at V and 6 bases at J, with 13 bases in the middle. Germline loops: CDR1 MNHNS, CDR2 SASEGT. CDR3 sequence: CASSEVVGGGEQYF. The CDR3 DNA reads as TGTGCCAGCAGTGAAGTCGTCGGGGGTGGCGAGCAGTACTTC.

This clonotype was seen at least ten times. Here the CDR3 DNA reads TGTGCCAGCAGTTCTCCGTTAGGTCGGGCCTCGGGCACTGAAGCTTTCTTT. Protein: CASSSPLGRASGTEAFF. This chain joins TRBV6-2 or TRBV6-3 and TRBJ1-1; D is undetermined. In germline, CDR1 is MNHEY, CDR2 SVGEGT. V dropped 4 bases and J dropped 4 bases, with 22 bases sitting between them. This CDR3 has 17 amino acids.

This clonotype was observed a few times. The chain links TRBV7-2 to TRBJ2-6; D unresolved. Trimming pared 2 bases from V and 4 bases from J, leaving 6 bases between. The CDR3 loop spans 14 amino acids. Germline CDR1 and CDR2: SGHTA and FQGNSA. CDR3: CASSLQPGANVLTF. The CDR3 DNA follows: TGTGCCAGCAGCTTACAACCGGGGGCCAACGTCCTGACTTTC. The full variable domain, with the rest looked up from reference TRBV7-2 and TRBJ2-6, is GAGVSQSPSNKVTEKGKDVELRCDPISGHTALYWYRQSLGQGLEFLIYFQGNSAPDKSGLPSDRFSAERTGGSVSTLTIQRTQQEDSAVYLCASSLQPGANVLTFGAGSRLTVL.

This clonotype has only a few counts. The CDR3 DNA reads as TGTGCCAGCAGTTTGGGTGGACTAGCGACCTACAATGAGCAGTTCTTC. Translated, it gives CASSLGGLATYNEQFF. The J gene is TRBJ2-1, the V gene TRBV28, with TRBD2 matching over 9 bases. Germline CDR1 and CDR2: MDHEN and SYDVKM. The V and J ends lost 3 bases and 2 bases, in that order; junction bases with no gene match: 5. This CDR3 contains 16 residues.

The J gene is TRBJ1-1, the V gene TRBV2, with D tentatively TRBD1 (5 bases). Germline-derived CDR1 and CDR2 are SNHLY and FYNNEI. V was cut by 6 bases and J by 1 base, with 12 bases left in between. The CDR3 spans 14 residues. The CDR3 is CASRGHGGNTEAFF. The CDR3 DNA sequence: TGTGCCAGCAGGGGGCATGGGGGGAACACTGAAGCTTTCTTT.

This rearrangement joins TRBV12-3 or TRBV12-4 to TRBJ2-2, with D possibly matching TRBD2 (7 bases). V gave up 6 bases and J gave up 4 bases, with 15 bases separating them. The CDR3 is 15 residues long. CDR3 DNA sequence: TGTGCCAGCAGCCGCGGTGCGGGGGCCACCGGGGAGCTGTTTTTT. It specifies CASSRGAGATGELFF.

This clonotype was found a few times. The genes are TRBV28 and TRBJ1-1; D is unresolved. Germline CDR1 reads MDHEN; CDR2 reads SYDVKM. This CDR3 region has 12 residues. V was cut by 7 bases and J by 3 bases, with 9 bases left in between. CDR3 residues: CASTRQYTEAFF. As DNA, the CDR3 is TGTGCCAGCACCCGGCAGTACACTGAAGCTTTCTTT.